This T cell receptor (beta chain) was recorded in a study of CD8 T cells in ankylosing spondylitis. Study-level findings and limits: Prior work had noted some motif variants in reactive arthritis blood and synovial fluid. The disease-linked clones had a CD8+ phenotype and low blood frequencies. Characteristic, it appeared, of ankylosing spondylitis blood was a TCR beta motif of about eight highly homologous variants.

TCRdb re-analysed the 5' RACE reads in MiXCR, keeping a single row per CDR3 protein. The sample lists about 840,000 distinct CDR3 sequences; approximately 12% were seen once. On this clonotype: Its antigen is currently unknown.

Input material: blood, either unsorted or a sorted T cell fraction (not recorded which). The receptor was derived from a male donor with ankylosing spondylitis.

CDR3 loop: CASSYPRTGTEAFF. As DNA, the CDR3 is TGTGCCAGCAGTTACCCCAGGACGGGCACTGAAGCTTTCTTT. This rearrangement joins TRBV6-2 or TRBV6-3 to TRBJ1-1, with D uncertain. Trimming stripped 2 bases from V and 4 bases from J, with 11 bases between. The CDR3 spans 14 residues. CDR1 is MNHEY, CDR2 SVGEGT, per germline.